The 3 T cell receptor beta chains presented below share a single source sample, sequenced in a study of T cells in Graves' hyperthyroidism and ophthalmopathy. TCR beta CDR3 regions were amplified from RNA. HTBI primers drove first-round RT-PCR of the TCR CDR3. From the multiplex PCR reads, TCRdb called clonotypes with MiXCR, one entry per CDR3 protein. The sample contains under 450,000 distinct CDR3 sequences, approximately 13% of which appear only once. The material sequenced was blood. The source of these receptors is a young man with Graves' hyperthyroidism that later progressed to Graves' ophthalmopathy.

About this clonotype: This may be a read error: a much more frequent sequence differs by one nucleotide. CDR3 nucleotides: TGTGCCAGCAGTCTCACAGTCACCGGGGGGCTGTTTTTT. This codes for CASSLTVTGGLFF. The chain joins TRBV12-3 or TRBV12-4 to TRBJ2-2; D is possibly TRBD2 (6 bases). This CDR3 has 13 amino acids.

The table lists this clonotype with many counts. The chain links TRBV6-1 to TRBJ1-4; unclear D gene. V dropped 6 bases and J dropped 2 bases, with 16 bases sitting between them. Germline V gene data show CDR1 as MNHNS and CDR2 as SASEGT. The CDR3 extends over 16 amino acids. CDR3 sequence reads: CASRATSPNTNEKLFF. The DNA of the CDR3 is TGTGCCAGCAGAGCCACGTCCCCAAATACTAATGAAAAACTGTTTTTT.

The V call is TRBV5-6, the J call TRBJ1-2, with 8 bases aligning to TRBD1. V lost 2 bases and J lost 7; bases outside the gene matches: 10. The CDR3 is made up of 15 amino acids. Germline V CDR1 and CDR2: SGHDT, YYEEEE. This CDR3 is CASSLYGQGAGGYTF. The CDR3 region has the DNA TGTGCCAGCAGCTTATACGGGCAGGGGGCTGGTGGCTACACCTTC.